These 6 T cell receptor beta chains were all obtained from the same sample, sequenced in a study of T-cell reconstitution after alpha-beta-depleted transplantation in children listed by TCRdb under 2016. The method behind the library was PCR. Sequenced on an Illumina HiSeq 2500. TCR libraries were prepared with molecular barcoding, using unique molecular identifiers to normalize TCRbeta repertoire quantification. TCRdb ran its own pipeline on the public reads, namely fastp trimming at Q25 and MiXCR clone calling, and kept in-frame beta chains. Every entry covers one CDR3 protein and lists the most common genes and DNA from its rows. The sample table lists about 72,000 distinct CDR3 sequences, 7% to 8% of them with a count of one. The top ten clonotypes cover approximately 2.3% of the sample. The source material was PBMCs from the stem cell graft donor, sampled from the stem cell graft. These receptor sequences come from a human donor who donated a stem cell graft to a child with acute lymphoblastic leukemia.

The CDR3 bases are TGTGCCAGCAGTGAAGGGACAGGGGACACCGGGGAGCTGTTTTTT. Translating gives CASSEGTGDTGELFF. The rearrangement joins TRBV6-1 to TRBJ2-2; 9 bases line up with TRBD1. Looked up from germline, CDR1 is MNHNS and CDR2 is SASEGT. The CDR3 loop spans 15 amino acids. With V trimmed by 1 base and J by 3 bases, 0 bases remained unmatched.

This clonotype has a count of ten or more. The rearrangement joins TRBV29-1 to TRBJ2-3; tentative D call: TRBD2 (6 bases). Germline assignment: CDR1 SQVTM and CDR2 ANQGSEA. This CDR3 spans 12 amino acids. The ends were cut back, 5 bases at V and 1 base at J, with 7 bases in the middle. The CDR3 here is CSVSGGTDTQYF. In DNA, the CDR3 is TGCAGCGTTTCGGGGGGCACAGATACGCAGTATTTT.

The CDR3 sequence: CASSETGVLTQPQHF. The DNA of the CDR3 is TGTGCCAGCAGCGAAACAGGGGTCCTTACTCAGCCCCAGCATTTT. The gene calls are TRBV7-7 and TRBJ1-5; TRBD1 matches at 7 bases. V lost 5 bases to trimming and J lost 6 bases; unmatched junction nucleotides: 10. The CDR3 runs to 15 residues. Germline loops: CDR1 SSHAT, CDR2 FNYEAQ (reference sequence). The entire variable domain, with the rest obtained from reference TRBV7-7 and TRBJ1-5, is as follows: GAGVSQSPRYKVTKRGQDVTLRCDPISSHATLYWYQQALGQGPEFLTYFNYEAQPDKSGLPSDRFSAERPEGSISTLTIQRTEQRDSAMYRCASSETGVLTQPQHFGDGTRLSIL.

This chain joins TRBV28 and TRBJ2-1; D is perhaps TRBD2 (6 bases). Between the trimmed V and J ends, which lost 5 bases and 0 bases, there was a span of 17 bases. Germline loops: CDR1 MDHEN, CDR2 SYDVKM. CDR3 length equals 17 residues. The DNA for the CDR3 is TGTGCCAGCAGTCCCGTACTAGCACCGAGCTCCTACAATGAGCAGTTCTTC. This sequence encodes CASSPVLAPSSYNEQFF.

This clonotype occurred many times. This chain joins TRBV4-2 and TRBJ1-1; D is perhaps TRBD1 (6 bases). Germline V CDR1 and CDR2: LGHNA, YNFKEQ. V was clipped by 0 bases and J by 3 bases, with 14 bases between them. The CDR3 has 16 amino acids. The CDR3 DNA reads TGTGCCAGCAGCCAAGAACAGGGCTGGCTCGACACTGAAGCTTTCTTT. It specifies CASSQEQGWLDTEAFF.

This clonotype was recorded many times. The chain has TRBV5-5 and TRBJ2-7; D may match TRBD1 or TRBD2 (5 bases each). The CDR3 is 13 residues long. The germline V and J ends were trimmed by 4 bases and 4 bases, with 12 bases remaining between them. Per germline, CDR1 SGHKS and CDR2 YYEKEE (reference sequence). CDR3 sequence (DNA): TGTGCCAGCAGCCAAGGGACGGGATACGAGCAGTACTTC. Its protein product is CASSQGTGYEQYF. Using reference TRBV5-5 and TRBJ2-7 for the parts outside the CDR3, the full variable domain is DAGVTQSPTHLIKTRGQQVTLRCSPISGHKSVSWYQQVLGQGPQFIFQYYEKEERGRGNFPDRFSARQFPNYSSELNVNALLLGDSALYLCASSQGTGYEQYFGPGTRLTVT.